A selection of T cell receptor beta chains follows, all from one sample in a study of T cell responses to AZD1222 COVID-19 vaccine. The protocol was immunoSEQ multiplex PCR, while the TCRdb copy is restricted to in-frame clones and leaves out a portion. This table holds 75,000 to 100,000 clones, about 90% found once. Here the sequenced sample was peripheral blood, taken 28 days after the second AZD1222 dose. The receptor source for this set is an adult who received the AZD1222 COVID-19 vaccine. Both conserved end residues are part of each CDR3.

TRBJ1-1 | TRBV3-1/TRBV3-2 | CASSPGQGVNTEAFF
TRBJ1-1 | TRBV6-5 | CASSSSMNTEAFF
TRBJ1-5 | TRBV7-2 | CASSPQDRNQPQHF
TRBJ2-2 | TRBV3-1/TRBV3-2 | CASSQRSANTGELFF
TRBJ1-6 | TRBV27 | CASSLTGAHNSPLHF
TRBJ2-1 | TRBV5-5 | CASRKRDEQFF
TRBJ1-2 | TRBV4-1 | CASSLTDRVNYGYTF
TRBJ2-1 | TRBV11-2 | CASSPLGQGANEQFF
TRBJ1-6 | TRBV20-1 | CSASEGTGYSPLHF
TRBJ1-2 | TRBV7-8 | CASSLVVSGNYGYTF
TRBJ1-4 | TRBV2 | CASSRTGTGSEKLFF
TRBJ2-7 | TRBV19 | CASSQTSSEHYEQYF
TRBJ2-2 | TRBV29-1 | CSAKPQGAGELFF
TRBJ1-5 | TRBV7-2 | CASSASFRDNQPQHF
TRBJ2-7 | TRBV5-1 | CASGGTEYEQYF
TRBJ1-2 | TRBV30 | CAWRGPGHGYTF
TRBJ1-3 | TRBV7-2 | CASRRSGSGNTIYF
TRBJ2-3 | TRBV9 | CASSPRDKKQSTDTQYF
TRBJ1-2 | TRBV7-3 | CASSLDMGGHGYTF
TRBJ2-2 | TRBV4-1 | CASSRDRDTGELFF
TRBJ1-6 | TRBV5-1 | CASRTVGGAGSPLHF
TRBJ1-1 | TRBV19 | CASRTIGTGGRNTEAFF
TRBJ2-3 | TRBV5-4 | CASSLDLAGGRDTQYF
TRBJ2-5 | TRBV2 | CASSVGGAGETQYF
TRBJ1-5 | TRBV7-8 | CASSFKEVQYNQPQHF
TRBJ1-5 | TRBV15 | CATGQTGNQPQHF
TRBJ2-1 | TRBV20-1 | CSATGGNEQFF
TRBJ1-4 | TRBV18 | CASSPQPAGGSTNEKLFF
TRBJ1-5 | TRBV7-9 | CASSVEGIGNQPQHF
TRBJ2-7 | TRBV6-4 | CASSESYGPNYEQYF
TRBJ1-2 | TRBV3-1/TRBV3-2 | CASSQEEGLPNYGYTF
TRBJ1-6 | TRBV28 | CASSSHGIDSPLHF
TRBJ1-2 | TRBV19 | CASSIKLVNYGYTF
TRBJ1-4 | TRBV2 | CASSRSATNEKLFF
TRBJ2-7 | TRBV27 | CASSLSLGGVNEQYF
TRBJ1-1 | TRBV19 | CASSMGGLPNTEAFF
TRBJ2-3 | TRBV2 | CASSRGGRVTDTQYF
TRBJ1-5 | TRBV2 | CASTQGGGGGQPQHF
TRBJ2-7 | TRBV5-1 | CASSLVGQGTHEQYF
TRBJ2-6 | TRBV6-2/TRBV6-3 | CASSPRVVGANVLTF
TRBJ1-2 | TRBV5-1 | CASSPQLDYGYTF
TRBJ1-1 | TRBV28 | CASSTKRGRNTEAFF